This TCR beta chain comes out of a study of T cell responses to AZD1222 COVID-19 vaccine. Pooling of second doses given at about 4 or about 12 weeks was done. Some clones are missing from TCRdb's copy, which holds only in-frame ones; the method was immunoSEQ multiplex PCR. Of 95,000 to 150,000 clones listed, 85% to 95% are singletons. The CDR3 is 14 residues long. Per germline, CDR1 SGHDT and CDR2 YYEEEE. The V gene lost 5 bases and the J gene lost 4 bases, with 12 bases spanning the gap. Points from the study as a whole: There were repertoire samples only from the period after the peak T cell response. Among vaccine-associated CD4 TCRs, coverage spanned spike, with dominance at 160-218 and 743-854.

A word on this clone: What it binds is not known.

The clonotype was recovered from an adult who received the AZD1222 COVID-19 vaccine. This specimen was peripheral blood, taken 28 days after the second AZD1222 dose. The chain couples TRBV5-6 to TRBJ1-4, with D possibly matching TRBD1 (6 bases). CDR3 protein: CASRTRGGNEKLFF. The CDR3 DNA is TGTGCCAGCAGAACTAGGGGGGGTAATGAAAAACTGTTTTTT. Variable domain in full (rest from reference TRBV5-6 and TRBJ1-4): DAGVTQSPTHLIKTRGQQVTLRCSPKSGHDTVSWYQQALGQGPQFIFQYYEEEERQRGNFPDRFSGHQFPNYSSELNVNALLLGDSALYLCASRTRGGNEKLFFGSGTQLSVL.